The rows below give T cell receptor beta chains drawn from one sample of a study of T-cell reconstitution after alpha-beta-depleted transplantation in children. TCRdb reprocessed the PCR reads with MiXCR, giving one entry per CDR3 protein. The data show about 590,000 distinct CDR3 sequences, approximately 12% seen once. This specimen consisted of PBMCs, mostly from graft donor cells, obtained 360 days after TCRalphabeta/CD19-depleted stem cell transplant. The receptors were sampled from a male patient between 10 and 17 years old who had a stem cell transplant for acute myeloid leukemia, so the T cells may come from the graft donor. The CDR3 runs from the conserved cysteine through the conserved F or W. The D gene is left open where the match is weak. Size tells how often a clone was seen (once, few, many) or the class of an expanded clone, and some rows leave it out.

size,J,D,V,CDR3,DNA
many,TRBJ2-5,.,TRBV20-1,CSATGEETQYF,TGCAGTGCTACAGGGGAGGAGACCCAGTACTTC
.,TRBJ2-3,.,TRBV6-2/TRBV6-3,CASSYISFTDTQYF,TGTGCCAGCAGTTACATCTCGTTCACAGATACGCAGTATTTT
few,TRBJ2-3,TRBD2,TRBV20-1,CSAVRLALADTQYF,TGCAGTGCCGTGCGACTAGCCCTTGCAGATACGCAGTATTTT
few,TRBJ2-2,TRBD2,TRBV6-5,CASSYSSSGRTTGELFF,TGTGCCAGCAGTTACTCGAGCAGCGGGAGGACCACCGGGGAGCTGTTTTTT
.,TRBJ2-1,.,TRBV7-3,CASSFAGHSYNEQFF,TGTGCCAGCAGCTTCGCCGGGCACTCCTACAATGAGCAGTTCTTC
.,TRBJ2-7,TRBD1,TRBV28,CASSPAGQGSYEQYF,TGTGCCAGCAGTCCCGCGGGACAGGGCTCCTACGAGCAGTACTTC
.,TRBJ2-1,.,TRBV7-6,CASSPSQWSSYNEQFF,TGTGCCAGCAGCCCTTCGCAGTGGAGCTCCTACAATGAGCAGTTCTTC
.,TRBJ2-1,.,TRBV12-3/TRBV12-4,CASSSSSSVSYNEQFF,TGTGCCAGCAGTTCTTCATCGTCGGTGTCCTACAATGAGCAGTTCTTC
many,TRBJ1-2,TRBD1,TRBV7-8,CASSWQGGDYGYTF,TGTGCCAGCAGCTGGCAGGGGGGAGACTATGGCTACACCTTC
many,TRBJ2-1,TRBD2,TRBV9,CASSARLAGGPSSYNEQFF,TGTGCCAGCAGCGCCAGACTAGCGGGAGGGCCCAGCTCCTACAATGAGCAGTTCTTC
few,TRBJ1-5,.,TRBV15,CATSRGSNQPQHF,TGTGCCACCAGCAGGGGGAGCAATCAGCCCCAGCATTTT
few,TRBJ1-2,.,TRBV28,CASSLEGINYGYTF,TGTGCCAGCAGTTTAGAGGGGATTAACTATGGCTACACCTTC
.,TRBJ2-4,.,TRBV20-1,CSARMGGPRSEGGKNIQYF,TGCAGTGCTAGGATGGGGGGACCCCGTTCGGAGGGAGGCAAAAACATTCAGTACTTC
few,TRBJ2-7,.,TRBV4-2,CASSQVTDGPYEQYF,TGTGCCAGCAGCCAAGTCACGGACGGGCCCTACGAGCAGTACTTC
few,TRBJ1-2,TRBD1,TRBV28,CASSKMTGAPMRGYTF,TGTGCCAGCAGTAAGATGACAGGGGCCCCGATGAGGGGCTACACCTTC
few,TRBJ1-5,TRBD1,TRBV27,CASSAQGAVRGSNQPQHF,TGTGCCAGCAGTGCCCAGGGGGCGGTTAGGGGTAGCAATCAGCCCCAGCATTTT
.,TRBJ2-7,.,TRBV29-1,CSVATSYEQYF,TGCAGCGTCGCTACATCCTACGAGCAGTACTTC
.,TRBJ2-1,.,TRBV6-2/TRBV6-3,CASSYWRNEQFF,TGTGCCAGCAGTTATTGGCGGAATGAGCAGTTCTTC
.,TRBJ1-5,.,TRBV7-2,CASSTWGTLSSNQPQHF,TGTGCCAGCAGCACGTGGGGAACTCTCAGTAGCAATCAGCCCCAGCATTTT
many,TRBJ1-1,.,TRBV12-3/TRBV12-4,CASSFGAGNTEAFF,TGTGCCAGCAGTTTCGGGGCGGGGAACACTGAAGCTTTCTTT
many,TRBJ2-7,.,TRBV9,CASSVASSPQEQYF,TGTGCCAGCAGCGTAGCTTCTAGCCCGCAGGAGCAGTACTTC
.,TRBJ2-7,TRBD1,TRBV11-2,CASSLPSRGRVRAYEQYF,TGTGCCAGCAGCTTACCAAGCAGGGGGCGCGTTCGGGCATACGAGCAGTACTTC